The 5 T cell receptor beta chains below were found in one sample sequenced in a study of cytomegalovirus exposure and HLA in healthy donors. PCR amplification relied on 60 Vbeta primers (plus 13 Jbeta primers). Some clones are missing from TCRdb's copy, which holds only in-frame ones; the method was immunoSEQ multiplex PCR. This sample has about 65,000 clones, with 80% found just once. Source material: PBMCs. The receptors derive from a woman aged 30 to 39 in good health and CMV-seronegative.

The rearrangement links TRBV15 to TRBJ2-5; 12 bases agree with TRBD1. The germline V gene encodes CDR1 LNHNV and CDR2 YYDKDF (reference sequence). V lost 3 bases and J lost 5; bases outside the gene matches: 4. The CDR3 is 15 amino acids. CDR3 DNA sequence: TGTGCCACCAGCAGGGGACAGGGGGCCCGCGAGACCCAGTACTTC. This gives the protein CATSRGQGARETQYF.

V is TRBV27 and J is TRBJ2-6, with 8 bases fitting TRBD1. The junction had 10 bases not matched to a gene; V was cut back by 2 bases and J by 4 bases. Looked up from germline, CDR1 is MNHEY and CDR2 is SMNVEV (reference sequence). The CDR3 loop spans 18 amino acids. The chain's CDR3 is CASSLMGQARKGANVLTF. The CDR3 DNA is TGTGCCAGCAGTTTAATGGGACAGGCCAGGAAAGGGGCCAACGTCCTGACTTTC.

The CDR3 DNA reads as TGCGCCAGCAGCCAAGGCGGGACAGATGAAGCTTTCTTT. Translation gives CASSQGGTDEAFF. This chain links TRBV4-3 with TRBJ1-1, with TRBD1 matching 7 bases. The J segment lost 7 bases and the V segment lost 1 base, leaving 3 bases of the junction unmatched. Germline V gene lookup returns CDR1 LGHNA and CDR2 YSLEER. CDR3 length: 13 residues.

The CDR3 protein is CATRLAGSTYEQYF. The CDR3 DNA sequence: TGTGCCACCAGACTAGCGGGGAGTACTTACGAGCAGTACTTC. The J gene is TRBJ2-7, the V gene TRBV27; 11 nucleotides align to TRBD2. This CDR3 spans 14 amino acids. In germline, CDR1 is MNHEY, CDR2 SMNVEV (reference sequence). Losses at the gene ends were 10 bases for V and 4 bases for J; bases not matched to a gene: 9.

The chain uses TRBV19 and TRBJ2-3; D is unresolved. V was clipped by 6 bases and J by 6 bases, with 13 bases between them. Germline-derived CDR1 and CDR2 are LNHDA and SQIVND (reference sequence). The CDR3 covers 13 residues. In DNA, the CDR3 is TGTGCCAGTAGGCCAGAGTGGCGGGATACGCAGTATTTT. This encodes CASRPEWRDTQYF.